Described below is a single TCR beta chain sequence and its context. V was pared by 1 base and J by 11 bases, with 9 bases between. Germline values: CDR1 MNHNY, CDR2 SVGAGI (reference sequence). There are 11 residues in the CDR3. Adult donors, all healthy and HIV-negative, had no recent acute infections or vaccinations. This record comes from a study of shared clonotypes between healthy human individuals. Overall study: A few men and two women, aged 18 to 49, were donors.

Data came from immunoSEQ multiplex PCR; TCRdb stores just in-frame clones and leaves some out. This sample yields about 480,000 clones, of which approximately 85% are seen a single time; 10% to 15% belongs to the top ten. The clonotype was recovered from a woman between 35 and 50 years old in good health. Some clones in this sample may be carry-over from other donors' samples. The chain combines TRBV6-6 with TRBJ2-7, with a weak D call TRBD1 (6 bases). The sample taken for sequencing was PBMCs. CDR3 protein: CASSYLSGEYF. In DNA form, the CDR3 reads TGTGCCAGCAGTTACTTGTCAGGGGAGTACTTC.